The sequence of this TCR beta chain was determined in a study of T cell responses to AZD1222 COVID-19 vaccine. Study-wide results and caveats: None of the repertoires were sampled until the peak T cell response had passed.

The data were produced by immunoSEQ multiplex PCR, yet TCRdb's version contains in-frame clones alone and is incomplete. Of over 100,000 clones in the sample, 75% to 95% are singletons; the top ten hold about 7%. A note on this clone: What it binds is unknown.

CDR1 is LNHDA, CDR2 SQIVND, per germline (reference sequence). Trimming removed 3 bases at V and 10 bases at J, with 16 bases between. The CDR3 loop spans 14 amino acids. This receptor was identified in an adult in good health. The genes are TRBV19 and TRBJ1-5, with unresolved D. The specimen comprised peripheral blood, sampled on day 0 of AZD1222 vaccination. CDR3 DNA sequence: TGTGCCAGTAGTATCTTGCCTGACTTGCGACCCCAGCATTTT. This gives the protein CASSILPDLRPQHF.